A single sample is the source of the 17 T cell receptor beta chains below, sequenced in a study of OX40 agonist ivuxolimab in advanced cancers. Libraries were prepared by immunoSEQ multiplex PCR; TCRdb keeps only in-frame clonotypes and omits some of them. The sample includes 9,500 to 12,000 clones, about 79% of them seen just once. Sequenced material: CD4+ or CD8+ T cells sorted from blood, taken in a trial of the OX40 agonist ivuxolimab. Receptors originate from an adult with an advanced solid tumor such as melanoma, head and neck, liver or kidney cancer.

This clone was observed a single time. The genes are TRBV5-1 and TRBJ2-5, with D perhaps matching TRBD1 (8 bases). The germline CDR1 and CDR2 sequences are SGHRS and YFSETQ. The CDR3 sequence is 15 residues long. Trimming removed 7 bases at V and 5 bases at J, with 21 bases between. This chain's CDR3 is CASGTTGGGRETQYF. CDR3 in DNA: TGCGCCAGCGGAACCACAGGGGGGGGTAGGGAGACCCAGTACTTC. Full variable domain (remainder filled in from reference TRBV5-1 and TRBJ2-5): KAGVTQTPRYLIKTRGQQVTLSCSPISGHRSVSWYQQTPGQGLQFLFEYFSETQRNKGNFPGRFSGRQFSNSRSEMNVSTLELGDSALYLCASGTTGGGRETQYFGPGTRLLVL.

The rearrangement links TRBV27 to TRBJ1-2, with D possibly TRBD1 on 5 matching bases. This CDR3 contains 11 residues. The germline CDR1 and CDR2 sequences are MNHEY and SMNVEV (reference sequence). V was pared by 5 bases and J by 8 bases, with 9 bases between. The CDR3 sequence: CASSQGDGYTF. CDR3 DNA sequence: TGTGCCAGCAGTCAGGGAGACGGCTACACCTTC.

The gene calls are TRBV4-1 and TRBJ1-2; D is perhaps TRBD1 (6 bases). V lost 4 bases and J 2 bases, leaving 14 bases between the germline ends. This CDR3 spans 15 amino acids. CDR1 and CDR2 (germline): MGHRA, YSYEKL. DNA of the CDR3: TGCGCCAGCAGCCCCGAGGGGGGACGGAACTATGGCTACACCTTC. Protein: CASSPEGGRNYGYTF.

This clone was recorded a few times. V and J are TRBV6-1 and TRBJ1-1, with D uncertain. Looked up from germline, CDR1 is MNHNS and CDR2 is SASEGT. The V and J ends lost 4 bases and 1 base respectively, with 10 bases between them. CDR3 size: 14 residues. The CDR3 DNA sequence: TGTGCCAGCAGTGCAGAGGTCGCGAACACTGAAGCTTTCTTT. As protein: CASSAEVANTEAFF.

This chain uses TRBV29-1 with TRBJ2-3, with 8 bases lining up with TRBD2. There are 14 residues in the CDR3. Germline values: CDR1 SQVTM, CDR2 ANQGSEA. Trimming removed 3 bases from V and 3 bases from J; junction bases left unmatched: 5. The CDR3 nucleotides are TGCAGCGTTGATCTTCGCGGGGGGACAGATACGCAGTATTTT. Translation gives CSVDLRGGTDTQYF.

The chain has TRBV7-6 and TRBJ2-2, with D tentatively TRBD2 (6 bases). The germline CDR1 and CDR2 sequences are SGHVS and FNYEAQ. The V gene lost 4 bases and the J gene lost 3 bases, with 18 bases spanning the gap. The CDR3 extends over 17 amino acids. CDR3 in amino acids: CASSYRPLGGDTGELFF. CDR3 nucleotides: TGTGCCAGCAGCTATCGGCCATTGGGCGGGGACACCGGGGAGCTGTTTTTT.

V is TRBV30 and J is TRBJ2-5, with D possibly matching TRBD2 (7 bases). The CDR3 is 17 residues long. Trimming shortened V by 0 bases and J by 1 base, and 18 bases separated the two germline ends. Looked up from germline, CDR1 is GTSNPN and CDR2 is SVGIG (reference sequence). CDR3 DNA: TGTGCCTGGAGTGTACAGGGATCTAGCGGCCCCCAAGAGACCCAGTACTTC. This translates into CAWSVQGSSGPQETQYF.

V gene TRBV29-1 combines with J gene TRBJ1-4; 7 bases are a match to TRBD1. Trimming took 6 bases from V and 4 from J; bases not matched to a gene: 8. The CDR3 is 14 residues long. Per the germline V gene, CDR1 is SQVTM and CDR2 is ANQGSEA. The CDR3 here is CSVGRGLNNEKLFF. The CDR3 coding sequence is TGCAGCGTGGGAAGGGGGCTTAATAATGAAAAACTGTTTTTT.

The rearrangement joins TRBV4-1 to TRBJ2-7, with D possibly being TRBD1 (6 bases). Germline-derived CDR1 and CDR2 are MGHRA and YSYEKL. This CDR3 has 15 residues. Trimming took off 0 bases at V and 4 bases at J, with 13 bases between the two ends. This CDR3 is CASSQEGAQVYEQYF. CDR3 DNA: TGCGCCAGCAGCCAAGAGGGGGCTCAAGTATACGAGCAGTACTTC.

With regard to this clone: The junction departs from the called germline gene at one end, perhaps through a read error. The chain uses TRBV7-7 and TRBJ2-5; perhaps TRBD1 as D (6 bases). CDR3 length equals 14 residues. Germline values: CDR1 SSHAT, CDR2 FNYEAQ (reference sequence). The CDR3 DNA sequence: TGTGCTAGCAGCTATGGGGGCCCTACAGAGACCCAGTACTTC. This encodes CASSYGGPTETQYF.

The chain joins TRBV6-1 to TRBJ2-7; weak D call: TRBD2 (5 bases). V lost 1 base, J lost 2 bases, and 12 bases lay in between. This CDR3 is built from 15 residues. The germline V gene has CDR1 MNHNS and CDR2 SASEGT. DNA for the CDR3: TGTGCCAGCAGTGAAGACGTGGGAGCCACCTACGAGCAGTACTTC. It encodes CASSEDVGATYEQYF.

By frequency in the sample, this clone is medium-sized. The chain is built from TRBV7-9 and TRBJ2-3, with 8 bases that match TRBD2. This CDR3 region has 15 residues. Germline CDR1 is SEHNR and CDR2 is FQNEAQ (reference sequence). J gave up 5 bases and V 1 base, and 5 bases lay outside the gene matches. The CDR3 nucleotides read TGTGCCAGCAGCTTAGGTCCAGCGGGGGTAGATACGCAGTATTTT. Residues: CASSLGPAGVDTQYF.

The chain recombines TRBV11-1 with TRBJ2-5; 11 bases match TRBD1. V shed 5 bases, J shed 0 bases, and the junction held 8 bases outside the gene matches. CDR1 SGHAT and CDR2 FQDESV come from the germline V gene (reference sequence). The CDR3 has 17 residues. In nucleotides, the CDR3 is TGTGCCAGCAGCCACGGACAGGGGGCCGCATACCAAGAGACCCAGTACTTC. This sequence encodes CASSHGQGAAYQETQYF.

This clone has just a few counts. The chain couples TRBV13 to TRBJ2-7; the D is unclear. This CDR3 has 11 residues. The V end was cut by 3 bases, the J end by 7 bases, with 7 bases between. Germline V gives CDR1 PRHDT, CDR2 FYEKMQ (reference sequence). The CDR3 nucleotides are TGTGCCAGCAGCTTTCGCAGAGAGCAGTACTTC. It encodes CASSFRREQYF.

This sequence joins TRBV27 and TRBJ2-7; no clear D. Germline V lookup: CDR1 MNHEY, CDR2 SMNVEV (reference sequence). The CDR3 totals 10 residues. V shed 7 bases and J shed 6 bases, with 7 bases lying between them. This CDR3 is CASTFREQYF. CDR3 nucleotides: TGTGCCAGCACCTTTCGCGAGCAGTACTTC.

V gene TRBV2 combines with J gene TRBJ2-7, with D possibly matching TRBD1 (6 bases). Trimming shortened V by 6 bases and J by 0 bases, and 9 bases separated the two germline ends. The CDR3 is 13 amino acids. Germline CDR1 SNHLY, CDR2 FYNNEI. In nucleotides, the CDR3 is TGTGCCAGCAGAAAAGGGGGCTCCTACGAGCAGTACTTC. It yields the protein CASRKGGSYEQYF. Full variable domain (outside the CDR3, taken from reference TRBV2 and TRBJ2-7): EPEVTQTPSHQVTQMGQEVILRCVPISNHLYFYWYRQILGQKVEFLVSFYNNEISEKSEIFDDQFSVERPDGSNFTLKIRSTKLEDSAMYFCASRKGGSYEQYFGPGTRLTVT.

The CDR3 bases are TGCGCCAGCAGTCAATCATGGGACAGGGGGATCAACGAGCAGTACTTC. It is translated as CASSQSWDRGINEQYF. The rearrangement uses TRBV23-1 and TRBJ2-7; TRBD1 aligns across 11 bases. TRBV23-1 is identified as an open reading frame with a role that is uncertain. This CDR3 has 16 residues. V lost 0 bases to trimming and J lost 5 bases; unmatched junction nucleotides: 6.